This T cell receptor beta chain was observed in a study of OX40 agonist ivuxolimab in advanced cancers. Looking at the study overall: Ivuxolimab was an agonistic, fully human IgG2 monoclonal antibody directed against OX40 (CD134), a costimulatory receptor. Intravenous ivuxolimab was administered to patients every 2 weeks at six dose levels: 0.01, 0.1, 0.3, 1.5, 3 and 10 mg/kg. Among the roughly 52 dose-escalation patients, some 19 had hepatocellular carcinoma, around 15 melanoma, 9 renal cell carcinoma and 9 head and neck cancer. In the dose-escalation cohort, 70% to 90% of patients were male, and the mean age was approximately 60 years with a range of about 20 to 80. Patients were allowed to have had prior anti-PD-1, anti-PD-L1 or anti-CTLA-4 therapy, and approximately 40% of the dose-escalation patients had previously received checkpoint inhibitors. Partial responses occurred in three dose-escalation patients, of whom one had hepatocellular carcinoma and two had cutaneous melanoma. Peripheral TCRbeta sequencing aimed to test whether ivuxolimab altered TCR sequence diversity and caused clonal T-cell expansion. The paper describes the monotherapy dose-escalation part (N of about 54 patients) of the phase I trial of ivuxolimab. The investigation overall reported the following: The antigen specificity of the peripheral T cells that underwent clonal expansion was not determined. After ivuxolimab, CD8+ T cells had more expanded clones than CD4+ T cells on average. In partial responders in the 0.1-3.0 mg/kg groups, normalized peripheral clonal expansion was found to be among the lowest, especially among CD8+ T cells. Low levels of normalized T-cell clonal expansion were also seen in some patients who did not respond. Clonal expansion of both CD4+ and CD8+ blood T cells was observed from baseline to week 6 at doses 0.1 to 3.0 mg/kg.

The trial excluded patients who had a history of autoimmune disease or were on systemic immunosuppression. Peripheral blood for TCR sequencing was collected from all dose cohorts at baseline, on cycle 4 day 1, and on cycle 7 day 1. The samples were drawn from a first-in-human, open-label, multicenter phase I dose-escalation trial of ivuxolimab. Adults with locally advanced or metastatic melanoma, renal cell, hepatocellular, or head and neck squamous cell carcinoma were enrolled in the trial. CD4+ and CD8+ T cells were sorted separately from peripheral blood before TCR sequencing. To sequence the TCRbeta CDR3 region, genomic DNA was isolated from the sorted cells. The immunoSEQ Assay was used for sequencing of TCRbeta CDR3 regions. TCRdb holds this immuneACCESS table with in-frame rearrangements only. Some clones are missing; in checked studies, unresolved V genes explain under half, and the rest has no known cause. Present in this sample are approximately 73,000 clones, 87% of which were seen just once. The ten largest clonotypes hold approximately 1.4% of the sample.

The CDR3 runs 14 residues from the cysteine to the phenylalanine. Only CDR3 DNA is held: 42 bases, read in frame from base 1. V sheds 1 base and J sheds 9 bases, leaving 14 bases between their ends. According to the germline V gene, CDR1 reads SGDLS and CDR2 reads YYNGEE. On this clone itself: The specificity of this receptor is unknown. Base qualities are missing; no much larger clone stands one base away.

The rearranged chain carries TRBV9 and TRBJ2-1; the D segment could be TRBD1, given 7 matching bases. Here the sequenced sample was CD4+ or CD8+ T cells sorted from blood, taken in a trial of the OX40 agonist ivuxolimab. The sequence came from an adult with an advanced solid tumor such as melanoma, head and neck, liver or kidney cancer. The CDR3 protein is CASSVRQGGGEQFF. Here is the DNA: TGTGCCAGCAGCGTAAGACAGGGAGGAGGTGAGCAGTTCTTC.